A selection of T cell receptor beta chains follows, all from one sample in a study of T cells after yellow fever vaccination. TCRdb re-called the 5' RACE reads through MiXCR, storing one row per CDR3 protein. The sample carries a few hundred thousand distinct CDR3 sequences, approximately 10% recorded once. The sequenced sample was CD4+ T cells sorted from PBMCs, obtained 5 days after the yellow fever booster vaccination. The receptors were gathered from a man in his late teens or twenties who received the YFV17D yellow fever vaccine. The CDR3 runs from the conserved cysteine through the conserved F or W. The order of the fields is CDR3 length, clone size, J gene, V gene, D gene, CDR3 DNA, CDR3 protein. A D gene is named only where the DNA matches it firmly. Only some rows state a clone size, as once, few, many or a class for expanded clones.

CDR3 length: 18
clone size: few
J gene: TRBJ1-6
V gene: TRBV27
D gene: .
CDR3 DNA: TGTGCCAGCAGTCCCCTCCCCCCGCTGTTCTCCTATAATTCACCCCTCCACTTT
CDR3 protein: CASSPLPPLFSYNSPLHF

CDR3 length: 16
clone size: .
J gene: TRBJ1-2
V gene: TRBV11-1
D gene: TRBD1
CDR3 DNA: TGTGCCAGCAGCTTAGAAGGACAGGGTGGCGACTATGGCTACACCTTC
CDR3 protein: CASSLEGQGGDYGYTF

CDR3 length: 14
clone size: .
J gene: TRBJ1-5
V gene: TRBV7-8
D gene: .
CDR3 DNA: TGTGCCAGCAGCTTAGGGCAGGAGTCGTTGGCCCAGCATTTT
CDR3 protein: CASSLGQESLAQHF

CDR3 length: 12
clone size: many
J gene: TRBJ2-1
V gene: TRBV7-2
D gene: .
CDR3 DNA: TGTGCCAGCAGCTTAGAGTACGGGATTCAGTTCTTC
CDR3 protein: CASSLEYGIQFF

CDR3 length: 17
clone size: few
J gene: TRBJ2-5
V gene: TRBV4-2
D gene: TRBD2
CDR3 DNA: TGTGCCAGCAGCCAAGACGGGACTAGCGGGGCTCGGGGGACCCAGTACTTC
CDR3 protein: CASSQDGTSGARGTQYF

CDR3 length: 16
clone size: .
J gene: TRBJ1-2
V gene: TRBV7-9
D gene: .
CDR3 DNA: TGTGCCAGCAGCTTAGGTCGCGGCAGGAGACACTATGGCTACACCTTC
CDR3 protein: CASSLGRGRRHYGYTF

CDR3 length: 16
clone size: .
J gene: TRBJ2-3
V gene: TRBV7-2
D gene: .
CDR3 DNA: TGTGCCAGCAGCTTTTCTTGGGCGGGTACTGGAGATACGCAGTATTTT
CDR3 protein: CASSFSWAGTGDTQYF

CDR3 length: 15
clone size: few
J gene: TRBJ2-1
V gene: TRBV19
D gene: .
CDR3 DNA: TGTGCCAGTCAACGGCAAAGAAGCTCCTACAATGAGCAGTTCTTC
CDR3 protein: CASQRQRSSYNEQFF

CDR3 length: 14
clone size: .
J gene: TRBJ1-1
V gene: TRBV6-5
D gene: .
CDR3 DNA: TGTGCCAGCAGTTGGGGACAAATGAACACTGAAGCTTTCTTT
CDR3 protein: CASSWGQMNTEAFF

CDR3 length: 13
clone size: many
J gene: TRBJ2-4
V gene: TRBV29-1
D gene: .
CDR3 DNA: TGCAGCGTTGAGGAGGGTTTCAAAAACATTCAGTACTTC
CDR3 protein: CSVEEGFKNIQYF

CDR3 length: 14
clone size: .
J gene: TRBJ1-2
V gene: TRBV27
D gene: .
CDR3 DNA: TGTGCCAGCAGTTTTTCCGGAGCTAACTATGGCTACACCTTC
CDR3 protein: CASSFSGANYGYTF

CDR3 length: 13
clone size: .
J gene: TRBJ1-1
V gene: TRBV7-2
D gene: .
CDR3 DNA: TGTGCCAGCCTTCGTGGGGGGCCCACTGAAGCTTTCTTT
CDR3 protein: CASLRGGPTEAFF

CDR3 length: 13
clone size: .
J gene: TRBJ2-5
V gene: TRBV5-1
D gene: .
CDR3 DNA: TGCGCCAGCAGCTTGCAGTTGAAAGAGACCCAGTACTTC
CDR3 protein: CASSLQLKETQYF